Below are 17 T cell receptor beta chains sequenced from a single sample in a study of cytomegalovirus exposure and HLA in healthy donors. PCR used 60 Vbeta primers and 13 Jbeta primers. Profiled with immunoSEQ multiplex PCR; TCRdb holds only in-frame clones, not every one. This table has tens of thousands of clones, about nine tenths appearing once. Specimen: PBMCs. The receptors here all came from a woman aged 40 to 49 in good health and CMV-seropositive.

This rearrangement joins TRBV7-9 to TRBJ2-7; 13 bases fit TRBD2. After removal of 5 bases from V and 4 bases from J, the junction contained 8 bases not matched to a gene. CDR1 and CDR2 from the germline V gene are SEHNR and FQNEAQ (reference sequence). The CDR3 runs to 16 residues. The CDR3 reads CASSKRTSGRIYEQYF. The CDR3 DNA sequence: TGTGCCAGCAGCAAAAGGACTAGCGGGAGAATTTACGAGCAGTACTTC.

The chain carries TRBV2 and TRBJ2-3; weak D call: TRBD2 (5 bases). Trimming shortened V by 8 bases and J by 0 bases, and 21 bases separated the two germline ends. There are 17 residues in the CDR3. Germline lookup yields CDR1 SNHLY and CDR2 FYNNEI. The CDR3 DNA follows: TGTGCCAGCTCGAGCGGCATTCGCCTCCCTAGCACAGATACGCAGTATTTT. Amino acids: CASSSGIRLPSTDTQYF.

J is TRBJ2-7 and V is TRBV18; 11 bases agree with TRBD1. V shed 6 bases, J shed 7 bases, and the junction held 11 bases outside the gene matches. The CDR3 is 15 residues long. CDR1 and CDR2 (germline): KGHSH, LQKENI. The CDR3 sequence is CASSTRGQGAGEQYF. The CDR3 DNA reads TGTGCCAGCTCGACCAGAGGACAGGGGGCCGGAGAGCAGTACTTC.

V and J are TRBV6-1 and TRBJ2-5; 10 bases align to TRBD2. The CDR3 sequence is 16 residues long. Germline values: CDR1 MNHNS, CDR2 SASEGT. Trimming at V came to 0 bases and at J to 5 bases, leaving 6 bases not matched to a gene. The CDR3 region is CASSEAQLAGLETQYF. The CDR3 coding sequence is TGTGCCAGCAGTGAAGCTCAACTAGCGGGGTTGGAGACCCAGTACTTC.

The chain carries TRBV19 and TRBJ2-5; weak D call: TRBD1 (5 bases). The J call is uncertain, as TRBJ2-7 better fits the DNA end. This CDR3 comprises 13 residues. CDR1 and CDR2 from the germline V gene are LNHDA and SQIVND (reference sequence). The CDR3 bases are TGTGCCAGTAGTATTGGGGCTACCTACGAGCAGTACTTC. This sequence encodes CASSIGATYEQYF.

The chain couples TRBV4-1 to TRBJ1-6; 11 bases are a match to TRBD1. Germline CDR1 MGHRA, CDR2 YSYEKL. The V segment lost 3 bases and the J segment 9 bases; nucleotides outside the gene matches: 10. The CDR3 spans 17 residues. CDR3 nucleotide sequence: TGCGCCAGCAGCCAGTTTAGTCTCGGACAGGGGGCTTCACCCCTCCACTTT. Its protein product is CASSQFSLGQGASPLHF.

This clone was counted only a few times. The gene calls are TRBV6-1 and TRBJ2-7; 8 positions match TRBD1. Looked up from germline, CDR1 is MNHNS and CDR2 is SASEGT. The J segment lost 1 base and the V segment lost 1 base, leaving 6 bases of the junction unmatched. The CDR3 extends over 16 amino acids. CDR3: CASSEGTGTGSYEQYF. CDR3 coding DNA: TGTGCCAGCAGTGAAGGGACCGGGACAGGATCCTACGAGCAGTACTTC.

The rearrangement uses TRBV19 and TRBJ2-3; 8 bases are shared with TRBD2. This CDR3 region has 14 residues. The J segment lost 5 bases and the V segment lost 10 bases, leaving 11 bases of the junction unmatched. Germline V gene lookup returns CDR1 LNHDA and CDR2 SQIVND (reference sequence). The CDR3 DNA sequence: TGTGCCATTTCAGCGGGAGCGGCAGGAGATACGCAGTATTTT. As protein: CAISAGAAGDTQYF.

The rearrangement links TRBV27 to TRBJ1-6; D not resolved. Germline CDR1 and CDR2: MNHEY and SMNVEV (reference sequence). This CDR3 is 12 amino acids long. With 1 base removed from V and 10 bases from J, the gap between germline ends came to 5 bases. The CDR3 region is CASSLCISPLHF. The DNA of the CDR3 is TGTGCCAGCAGTTTATGTATCTCACCCCTCCACTTT.

DNA of the CDR3: TGTGCCAGCGAGGGTTTAAACATTCAGTACTTC. Protein product: CASEGLNIQYF. V and J are TRBV28 and TRBJ2-4; possible D gene TRBD2, 5 bases. Trimming took 8 bases from V and 6 from J, leaving 8 bases between them. Germline V gene lookup returns CDR1 MDHEN and CDR2 SYDVKM. CDR3 length: 11 residues.

The chain employs TRBV6-1 and TRBJ2-2; a weak D match, TRBD1 (6 bases). Deletions cut 4 bases from V and 0 bases from J, with 12 bases between. This CDR3 contains 16 residues. Per germline, CDR1 MNHNS and CDR2 SASEGT. CDR3 bases: TGTGCCAGCAGTGTTCGGACAGCCCCGAACACCGGGGAGCTGTTTTTT. It codes for CASSVRTAPNTGELFF.

The gene calls are TRBV5-1 and TRBJ2-1, with D maybe TRBD1 (5 bases). V was trimmed by 3 bases and J by 4 bases, leaving 8 bases between them. Germline CDR1 is SGHRS and CDR2 is YFSETQ. There are 13 residues in the CDR3. The CDR3 spells CASSSTAYNEQFF. The CDR3 nucleotides read TGCGCCAGCAGCTCGACAGCATACAATGAGCAGTTCTTC. Drawing the rest from reference TRBV5-1 and TRBJ2-1, the complete variable domain is KAGVTQTPRYLIKTRGQQVTLSCSPISGHRSVSWYQQTPGQGLQFLFEYFSETQRNKGNFPGRFSGRQFSNSRSEMNVSTLELGDSALYLCASSSTAYNEQFFGPGTRLTVL.

This chain links TRBV29-1 with TRBJ1-5; 9 bases are a match to TRBD1. Germline V CDR1 and CDR2: SQVTM, ANQGSEA. The CDR3 runs to 15 residues. V trimming: 4 bases; J trimming: 2 bases; junction bases outside the gene matches: 6. The CDR3 protein is CSVGTGGEGNQPQHF. Here the CDR3 DNA reads TGCAGCGTTGGCACAGGGGGCGAGGGCAATCAGCCCCAGCATTTT.

In regard to this clone: One junction end does not reproduce the germline sequence, and a read error may be involved. This sequence joins TRBV7-9 and TRBJ1-1; 9 bases map to TRBD1. Germline-derived CDR1 and CDR2 are SEHNR and FQNEAQ (reference sequence). This CDR3 has 16 amino acids. The CDR3: CSSSVGQGASLTEAFF. The CDR3, as DNA: TGTTCCAGCAGCGTGGGACAGGGAGCTTCTCTCACTGAAGCTTTCTTT.

This clone was observed a single time. CDR3 in amino acids: CASSTGEQFF. CDR3 nucleotide sequence: TGTGCCAGCAGCACAGGGGAGCAGTTCTTC. J is TRBJ2-1 and V is TRBV7-9; a possible D gene is TRBD1 (6 bases). Germline values: CDR1 SEHNR, CDR2 FQNEAQ (reference sequence). CDR3 size: 10 residues. V was clipped by 5 bases and J by 10 bases, with 6 bases between them.

The chain combines TRBV28 with TRBJ2-7, with 8 bases fitting TRBD1. V shed 7 bases, J shed 4 bases, and the junction held 12 bases outside the gene matches. CDR1 and CDR2 (germline): MDHEN, SYDVKM. This CDR3 contains 15 residues. CDR3 residues: CASISTGTGTYEQYF. For the CDR3, the DNA is TGTGCCAGCATCTCGACCGGGACAGGTACATACGAGCAGTACTTC.

The V call is TRBV9, the J call TRBJ2-7; the match to TRBD2 covers 8 bases. The CDR3 spans 15 residues. CDR1 and CDR2 (germline): SGDLS, YYNGEE. Losses at the gene ends were 0 bases for V and 3 bases for J; bases not matched to a gene: 5. CDR3 residues: CASSVGGSGSYEQYF. DNA for the CDR3: TGTGCCAGCAGCGTAGGGGGCAGCGGGAGCTACGAGCAGTACTTC.